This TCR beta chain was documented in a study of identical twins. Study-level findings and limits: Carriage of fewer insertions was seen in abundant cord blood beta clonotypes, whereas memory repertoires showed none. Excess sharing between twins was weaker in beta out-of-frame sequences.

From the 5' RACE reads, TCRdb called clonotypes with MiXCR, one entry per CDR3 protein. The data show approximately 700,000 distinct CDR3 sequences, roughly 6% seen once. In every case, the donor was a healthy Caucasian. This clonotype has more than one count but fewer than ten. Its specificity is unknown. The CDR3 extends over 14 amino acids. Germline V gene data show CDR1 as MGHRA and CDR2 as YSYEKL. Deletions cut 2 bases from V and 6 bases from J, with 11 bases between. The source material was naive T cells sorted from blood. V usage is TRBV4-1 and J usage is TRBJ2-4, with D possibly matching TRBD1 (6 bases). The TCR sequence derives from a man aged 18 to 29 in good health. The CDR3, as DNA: TGCGCCAGCAGCCAACCAGGGGTGACAAACATTCAGTACTTC. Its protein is CASSQPGVTNIQYF.